The 13 T cell receptor beta chains below all came from one sample that was sequenced in a study of blood T cell repertoires in COVID-19. Method: immunoSEQ multiplex PCR; TCRdb's copy keeps in-frame clones and lacks some. The data show about 240,000 clones, approximately 90% seen once. Sequences were obtained from PBMCs or T cells enriched from blood (not recorded which). The receptors come from a woman in her twenties or thirties who had recovered from COVID-19.

The V call is TRBV18, the J call TRBJ2-5; D not resolved. The CDR3 is 13 residues long. With 1 base removed from V and 4 bases from J, the gap between germline ends came to 7 bases. In germline, CDR1 is KGHSH, CDR2 LQKENI. This CDR3 reads CASSPLDGETQYF. CDR3 coding DNA: TGTGCCAGCTCACCACTAGATGGAGAGACCCAGTACTTC. Supplemented by reference TRBV18 and TRBJ2-5, the full variable domain reads NAGVMQNPRHLVRRRGQEARLRCSPMKGHSHVYWYRQLPEEGLKFMVYLQKENIIDESGMPKERFSAEFPKEGPSILRIQQVVRGDSAAYFCASSPLDGETQYFGPGTRLLVL.

V and J are TRBV7-8 and TRBJ1-5, with D tentatively TRBD1 (5 bases). Germline assignment: CDR1 SGHVS and CDR2 FQNEAQ. The CDR3 has 14 residues. Trimming left V 0 bases short and J 7 bases short, with 10 bases between. The CDR3 DNA follows: TGTGCCAGCAGCTTAGCAGGGGCCGGGCAGCCCCAGCATTTT. It codes for CASSLAGAGQPQHF.

The rearrangement joins TRBV11-3 to TRBJ2-7; TRBD2 is a possible D gene (6 bases). CDR1 and CDR2 (germline): SGHNT, YENEEA. The CDR3 has 13 amino acids. The V and J ends lost 3 bases and 7 bases respectively, with 13 bases between them. The CDR3 sequence: CASSFYPEGEQYF. Written as DNA, the CDR3 is TGTGCCAGCAGCTTTTACCCGGAGGGGGAGCAGTACTTC. The full variable domain, completed using reference TRBV11-3 and TRBJ2-7, is EAGVVQSPRYKIIEKKQPVAFWCNPISGHNTLYWYLQNLGQGPELLIRYENEEAVDDSQLPKDRFSAERLKGVDSTLKIQPAELGDSAVYLCASSFYPEGEQYFGPGTRLTVT.

V and J are TRBV5-6 and TRBJ1-4; D unclear. CDR3 length: 16 residues. The V gene's germline CDR1 is SGHDT and CDR2 YYEEEE. The V and J ends lost 4 bases and 3 bases respectively, with 16 bases between them. The CDR3 coding sequence is TGTGCCAGCAGCCCTCGAGGGTCCTGGGCTAATGAAAAACTGTTTTTT. This gives the protein CASSPRGSWANEKLFF.

This clone has a single count. This sequence joins TRBV25-1 and TRBJ2-1, with 13 bases identical to TRBD2. The trim removed 8 bases at V and 9 bases at J, leaving 10 bases unmatched. This CDR3 spans 15 amino acids. Germline-derived CDR1 and CDR2 are MGHDK and SYGVNS. Written as DNA, the CDR3 is TGTGCCAGCGCCTCCAGGACTAGCGGGAGTGGTGAGCAGTTCTTC. Residues: CASASRTSGSGEQFF.

The V and J genes are TRBV20-1 and TRBJ2-1; unclear D gene. Deletions cut 3 bases from V and 7 bases from J, with 4 bases between. This CDR3 comprises 10 residues. Per germline, CDR1 DFQATT and CDR2 SNEGSKA (reference sequence). The DNA of the CDR3 is TGCAGTGCTAGGAGGAATGAGCAGTTCTTC. As protein: CSARRNEQFF.

This rearrangement joins TRBV7-2 to TRBJ1-3, with 12 bases identical to TRBD1. The ends lost 4 bases at V and 7 bases at J; junction bases unmatched: 5. The length of the CDR3 is 15 residues. Germline V gene lookup returns CDR1 SGHTA and CDR2 FQGNSA. In nucleotides, the CDR3 is TGTGCCAGCAGCTCCCTTGGGACAGGGGGCAACACCATATATTTT. It codes for CASSSLGTGGNTIYF.

V is TRBV5-1 and J is TRBJ1-1, with a possible D match to TRBD1 (6 bases). CDR1 is SGHRS, CDR2 YFSETQ, per germline. This CDR3 comprises 14 residues. V lost 3 bases, J lost 1 base, and 10 bases lay in between. The CDR3 loop reads CASSSGVWNTEAFF. The CDR3 DNA reads as TGCGCCAGCAGCTCAGGGGTGTGGAACACTGAAGCTTTCTTT.

The genes are TRBV5-1 and TRBJ1-4; TRBD1 matches at 9 bases. With 4 bases clipped from V and 8 bases from J, the junction kept 9 bases outside the gene matches. From germline, CDR1 is SGHRS and CDR2 YFSETQ. CDR3 length: 15 amino acids. The CDR3 loop is CASSGTGGPEEKLFF. The CDR3 nucleotides are TGCGCCAGCAGCGGAACAGGGGGCCCCGAGGAAAAACTGTTTTTT. The variable domain in full, with the rest retrieved from reference TRBV5-1 and TRBJ1-4, is KAGVTQTPRYLIKTRGQQVTLSCSPISGHRSVSWYQQTPGQGLQFLFEYFSETQRNKGNFPGRFSGRQFSNSRSEMNVSTLELGDSALYLCASSGTGGPEEKLFFGSGTQLSVL.

This rearrangement joins TRBV7-2 to TRBJ1-1, with D tentatively TRBD1 (6 bases). The germline V and J ends were trimmed by 6 bases and 4 bases, with 15 bases remaining between them. Germline V gene lookup returns CDR1 SGHTA and CDR2 FQGNSA. The CDR3 is 14 amino acids. CDR3 protein: CASRPTGGGTEAFF. The CDR3 DNA is TGTGCCAGCAGACCCACGGGGGGCGGCACTGAAGCTTTCTTT.

This clone was picked up one time. The chain combines TRBV7-9 with TRBJ1-5, with 7 bases lining up with TRBD1. Germline CDR1 SEHNR, CDR2 FQNEAQ (reference sequence). V trimming: 3 bases; J trimming: 3 bases; junction bases outside the gene matches: 2. The CDR3 loop spans 14 amino acids. CDR3 sequence reads: CASSLGQFNQPQHF. As DNA, the CDR3 is TGTGCCAGCAGCTTGGGACAGTTCAATCAGCCCCAGCATTTT.

The chain carries TRBV7-8 and TRBJ2-1; 8 bases match TRBD2. Germline assignment: CDR1 SGHVS and CDR2 FQNEAQ. CDR3 length: 16 residues. Losses at the gene ends were 2 bases for V and 4 bases for J; bases not matched to a gene: 7. DNA for the CDR3: TGTGCCAGCAGCTTATCGGCGGGAGGTGGGTACAATGAGCAGTTCTTC. This gives the protein CASSLSAGGGYNEQFF.

The chain's CDR3 is CASSEGGQGTYEQYF. Here the CDR3 DNA reads TGTGCCAGCAGCGAGGGGGGACAGGGAACCTACGAGCAGTACTTC. The chain employs TRBV7-2 and TRBJ2-7; 9 bases are a match to TRBD1. The V segment lost 5 bases and the J segment 2 bases; nucleotides outside the gene matches: 7. This CDR3 is 15 amino acids long. The germline V gene has CDR1 SGHTA and CDR2 FQGNSA.